This T cell receptor (beta chain) was recorded in a study of glioma-infiltrating T cells after dendritic cell vaccination. The repertoire was sequenced with immunoSEQ multiplex PCR; TCRdb's copy has only in-frame clones and lacks some. The table records approximately 67,000 clones, about 86% of them present only once. V gave up 3 bases and J gave up 6 bases, with 18 bases separating them. The CDR3 loop spans 15 amino acids. From germline, CDR1 is GTSNPN and CDR2 SVGIG (reference sequence). This TCR was sampled from a human donor with glioblastoma. Sequenced here: blood, sampled before dendritic cell vaccination. The chain uses TRBV30 and TRBJ2-1, with TRBD2 as a possible D gene (5 bases). The DNA of the CDR3 is TGTGCCTGGAGAGCCCGGGGAGTCGTAGGCAATGAGCAGTTCTTC. This codes for CAWRARGVVGNEQFF. Looking up the rest from reference TRBV30 and TRBJ2-1 gives the full variable domain: SQTIHQWPATLVQPVGSPLSLECTVEGTSNPNLYWYRQAAGRGLQLLFYSVGIGQISSEVPQNLSASRPQDRQFILSSKKLLLSDSGFYLCAWRARGVVGNEQFFGPGTRLTVL.